This entry is about one TCR beta chain. MiXCR, applied by TCRdb to the RT-PCR reads, yields one record per CDR3 protein. Of some 230,000 distinct CDR3 sequences in the sample, roughly an eighth were seen once. The data were obtained in a study of patients and donors after allogeneic stem cell transplantation. Losses at the gene ends were 7 bases for V and 4 bases for J; bases not matched to a gene: 5. The germline CDR1 and CDR2 sequences are DFQATT and SNEGSKA (reference sequence). CDR3 size: 13 residues. Sequenced sample: blood, either unsorted or a sorted T cell fraction (not recorded which). The rearrangement joins TRBV20-1 to TRBJ2-1, with 9 bases that match TRBD1. The TCR originated in a human donor who was either an allogeneic HSCT recipient or a stem cell or donor lymphocyte infusion donor (not recorded which). It is not recorded whose cells these are; they may come from a transplant donor. CDR3 amino acids: CSVGTGTYNEQFF. DNA for the CDR3: TGCAGTGTTGGGACAGGGACATACAATGAGCAGTTCTTC.